One T cell receptor (beta chain) is described in this entry. Antigen unknown. This clone may be a read error of a much larger clone one base away. Included in the TCR beta cDNA libraries were unique molecular identifiers. With about 0.95 to 10 million T cells as the source, about half a million cDNA molecules resulted. One entry per CDR3 protein results from TCRdb running MiXCR on the PCR reads. The data show around 400,000 distinct CDR3 sequences, about a third seen once. The data belong to a study of post-analysis software for immune sequencing data. As for the study in general: Relapsing-remitting, secondary progressive and progressive-relapsing forms of multiple sclerosis all featured among disease courses.

The study, taken as a whole, reports: Controls showed lower frequencies than patients for four to six TRBV segments, and TRBV5-6, TRBV5-1 and TRBV20-1 were among these. By F measure, strong co-clustering occurred among samples prepared in the same batch.

The CDR3 has 15 amino acids. V was cut by 2 bases and J by 1 base, with 12 bases left in between. Germline V gene lookup returns CDR1 MNHEY and CDR2 SVGEGT. The J gene is TRBJ2-7, the V gene TRBV6-2 or TRBV6-3; D is possibly TRBD1 (5 bases). The origin of this receptor is a girl between 5 and 17 years old with multiple sclerosis. The sample comprised blood. As DNA, the CDR3 is TGTGCCAGCAGTTACCGGACAAGTAGATCCTACGAGCAGTACTTC. It encodes CASSYRTSRSYEQYF.